The rows below give T cell receptor beta chains drawn from one sample of a study of blood T cell repertoires in COVID-19. Only in-frame clones appear in the TCRdb table, and some are missing; sequencing was by immunoSEQ multiplex PCR. In the table there are about 110,000 clones, just over 85% of which are singletons. Sequences were obtained from peripheral blood. These receptors were collected from a human donor in a cohort sampled during active COVID-19. The CDR3 runs from the conserved cysteine through the conserved F or W.

TRBV6-5,CASRDRLSYGYTF
TRBV19,CASSPYRGSYTEAFF
TRBV4-1,CASSGQGASYNEQFF
TRBV5-5,CASNHRLAGLNTGELFF
TRBV18,CASSTRTGGTSGANVLTF
TRBV11-2,CASSKPGDNQPQHF
TRBV2,CASSVIRGSREQYF
TRBV12-3/TRBV12-4,CASSTGQLYGYTF
TRBV5-6,CASSLGDILPIEQYF
TRBV19,CASSMGGTSGSTAQYF
TRBV5-6,CASSLPAGPNEQYF
TRBV2,CASRGQGETQYF
TRBV6-6,CATGTGNTEAFF
TRBV14,CASSPEQKGSQYF
TRBV7-9,CASSLESGSGYTF
TRBV10-1,CASSETESYEQYF
TRBV18,CASSPDIGEKLFF
TRBV7-9,CASSKQGAGTEAFF
TRBV5-6,CASSWGTGMTEAFF
TRBV18,CASSPPARTSYEQYF
TRBV11-2,CASSLGGAVKNTEAFF
TRBV9,CASSVSREENTEAFF
TRBV13,CASSLQETQYF
TRBV18,CASSPDRGQNQPQHF
TRBV7-9,CASIQGAGTEAFF
TRBV5-1,CASSPWAGSYNEQFF
TRBV30,CAWGDQGGGQPQHF
TRBV7-8,CASSLGASGVYNEQFF
TRBV6-4,CASSDYTGGYTF
TRBV6-5,CASSYWLAGDLYEQYF
TRBV7-3,CASSPPHWESTGELFF
TRBV5-1,CASSFSDRGRDNEQFF
TRBV6-5,CASSSPGLAGTYEQYF
TRBV7-3,CASSQVDQETQYF
TRBV15,CATSRDLAGMYNEQFF
TRBV4-1,CASSFGRLKTGELFF
TRBV27,CASSPTKLAGSGTEAFF
TRBV5-1,CASSLDRARGYTF
TRBV6-2/TRBV6-3,CASSYQGAGTNEKLFF
TRBV28,CASSTGGRTYNSPLHF
TRBV7-9,CASSLAGAVEAFF
TRBV9,CASSSWTSGYNEQFF
TRBV6-5,CASSYGRGAYEQYF
TRBV12-5,CASGATASGTSGNVWEQYF
TRBV9,CASSTPLGGGNTEAFF
TRBV4-1,CASSLVPGTRGEQYF
TRBV6-6,CASSLWVTSGSYEQYF
TRBV29-1,CSVYPGQMNEQFF
TRBV27,CASSSGIEKAQYF
TRBV25-1,CASSERGYTQYF
TRBV30,CAWTPASGIPYNEQFF
TRBV28,CASSLLTTGRYEQYF
TRBV7-6,CASSSEQGSYEQYF
TRBV12-3/TRBV12-4,CASSLLGDNEQFF
TRBV7-9,CASSLVGGHEKLFF
TRBV24-1,CATSGGNGQPQHF
TRBV6-5,CASRPQGSGANVLTF
TRBV4-2,CASSQDIGRDETQYF
TRBV28,CASSYRGAGEETQYF